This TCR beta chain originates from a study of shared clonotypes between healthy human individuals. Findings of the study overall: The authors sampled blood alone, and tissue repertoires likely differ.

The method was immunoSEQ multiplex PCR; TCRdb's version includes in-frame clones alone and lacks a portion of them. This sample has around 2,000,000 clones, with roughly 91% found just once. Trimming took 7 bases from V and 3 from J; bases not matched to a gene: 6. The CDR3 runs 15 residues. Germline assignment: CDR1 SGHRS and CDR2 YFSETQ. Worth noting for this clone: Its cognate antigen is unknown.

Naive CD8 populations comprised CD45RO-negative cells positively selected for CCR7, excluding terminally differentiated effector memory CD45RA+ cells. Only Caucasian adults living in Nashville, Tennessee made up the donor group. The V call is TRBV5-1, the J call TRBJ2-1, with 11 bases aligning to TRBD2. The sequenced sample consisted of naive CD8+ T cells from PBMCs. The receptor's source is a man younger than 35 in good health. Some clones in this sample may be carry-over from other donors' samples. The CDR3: CASEGLAGNYNEQFF. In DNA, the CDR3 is TGCGCCAGCGAAGGACTAGCGGGCAACTACAATGAGCAGTTCTTC.